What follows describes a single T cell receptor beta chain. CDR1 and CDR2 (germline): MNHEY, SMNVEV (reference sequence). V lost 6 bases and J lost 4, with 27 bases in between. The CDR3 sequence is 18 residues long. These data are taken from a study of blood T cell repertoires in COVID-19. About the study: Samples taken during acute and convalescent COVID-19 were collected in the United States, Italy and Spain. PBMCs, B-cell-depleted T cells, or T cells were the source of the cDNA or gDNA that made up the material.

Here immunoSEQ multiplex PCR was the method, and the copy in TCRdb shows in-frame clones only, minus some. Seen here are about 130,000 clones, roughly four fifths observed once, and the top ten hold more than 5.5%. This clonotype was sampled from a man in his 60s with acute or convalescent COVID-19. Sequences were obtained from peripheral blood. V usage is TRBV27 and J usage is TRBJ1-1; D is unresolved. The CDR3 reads CASSSLGRNNRATTEAFF. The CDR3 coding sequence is TGTGCCAGCAGCAGCCTGGGCCGAAACAACCGAGCTACCACTGAAGCTTTCTTT.